This T cell receptor (beta chain) was obtained from a study of shared clonotypes between healthy human individuals. On the study more broadly: In total, the donors were a couple of women and three men aged 18 to 49. Per donor, CD8 memory used one plate, CD8 naive used two, CD4 memory used three and CD4 naive used three. Overall study findings and caveats: Specimens sampled were limited to blood, with tissue repertoires likely differing.

To note about this clone: As yet, its antigen is unknown.

The CDR3 is made up of 14 amino acids. Trimming cost V 1 base and J 4 bases, with 11 bases left between them. Germline values: CDR1 SEHNR, CDR2 FQNEAQ (reference sequence). Some clones are missing from TCRdb's copy, which holds only in-frame ones; the method was immunoSEQ multiplex PCR. The repertoire holds 2 million to 2.5 million clones, 85% to 95% seen once, with 0.39% in the top ten. Sequenced material: naive CD4+ T cells from PBMCs. The subset: CD45RA+ positively selected. The origin of this receptor is a man younger than 35 in good health. Some clones in this sample may be carry-over from other donors' samples. The rearrangement uses TRBV7-9 and TRBJ2-7, with a weak D call TRBD2 (5 bases). The CDR3 region is CASSLGPGGYEQYF. CDR3 sequence (DNA): TGTGCCAGCAGCTTAGGTCCGGGCGGGTACGAGCAGTACTTC.